A selection of T cell receptor beta chains follows, all from one sample in a study of T-cell reconstitution after alpha-beta-depleted transplantation in children. TCRdb processed the PCR reads anew with MiXCR; each CDR3 protein has one entry. Among hundreds of thousands of distinct CDR3 sequences listed, 13% were seen once. The source material was PBMCs, sampled from the stem cell graft. The receptors here all came from a human donor who donated a stem cell graft to a child with Fanconi anemia. Each CDR3 is given with its conserved first and last residue. The D gene is left open where the match is weak. Expanded clones get a size class; other rows say once, few or many, or leave the size out.

TRBJ2-2,.,.,13,TRBV5-1,TGCGCCAGCATAATGGACGGTACCGGGGAGCTGTTTTTT,CASIMDGTGELFF
TRBJ2-3,many,TRBD1,17,TRBV11-2,TGTGCCAGCAGCTTAAGGCCCCGGGACAGGGTCACAGATACGCAGTATTTT,CASSLRPRDRVTDTQYF
TRBJ2-3,many,.,14,TRBV6-5,TGTGCCAGCAGTTACTCGCCGGGGCAGGATACGCAGTATTTT,CASSYSPGQDTQYF
TRBJ1-3,many,.,14,TRBV10-3,TGTGCCATCAGTGGTTCTGTAGCTGGAAACACCATATATTTT,CAISGSVAGNTIYF
TRBJ2-1,few,TRBD2,15,TRBV9,TGTGCCAGCGCCCCCGGGGGGGGCCTCAACAATGAGCAGTTCTTC,CASAPGGGLNNEQFF
TRBJ1-2,many,.,12,TRBV6-5,TGTGCCAGCAGGAGGACAGACTATGGCTACACCTTC,CASRRTDYGYTF
TRBJ1-2,few,.,14,TRBV20-1,TGCAGTGCTAGCCCGGTTGGGTTGGACTATGGCTACACCTTC,CSASPVGLDYGYTF
TRBJ2-6,.,.,16,TRBV6-1,TGTGCCAGCAGTGATGGGCCTATCTCCTGGGCCAACGTCCTGACTTTC,CASSDGPISWANVLTF
TRBJ2-7,.,.,13,TRBV20-1,TGCAGTGCTAGAGTCCTGGGGAACTACGAGCAGTACTTC,CSARVLGNYEQYF
TRBJ1-4,few,TRBD1,14,TRBV5-1,TGCGCCAGCAGCCCGGGACAGCCGGGAGAAAAACTGTTTTTT,CASSPGQPGEKLFF
TRBJ2-5,few,TRBD2,15,TRBV7-3,TGTGCCAGCAGCCCCACCGGGACTAGCGGGGAGACCCAGTACTTC,CASSPTGTSGETQYF
TRBJ2-1,.,TRBD1,14,TRBV29-1,TGCAGCGTCGAGGGACAGGGATCTTACAATGAGCAGTTCTTC,CSVEGQGSYNEQFF
TRBJ1-3,.,TRBD1,15,TRBV7-9,TGTGCCAGCAGCATTGGGACAGGGAATGCCGACACCATATATTTT,CASSIGTGNADTIYF
TRBJ1-2,.,.,15,TRBV6-1,TGTGCCAGCAGTGAAGATGCCGGGGAGGACTATGGCTACACCTTC,CASSEDAGEDYGYTF
TRBJ2-1,few,.,15,TRBV7-9,TGTGCCAGCAGCCCCTCTGAGGGAGCCTACAATGAGCAGTTCTTC,CASSPSEGAYNEQFF
TRBJ1-1,few,TRBD1,15,TRBV7-9,TGTGCCAGCAGCTTAGTAGGGACAGGTGGTACTGAAGCTTTCTTT,CASSLVGTGGTEAFF
TRBJ1-5,few,.,13,TRBV6-1,TGTGCCACGAAGGACATCGAGAATCAGCCCCAGCATTTT,CATKDIENQPQHF
TRBJ1-2,.,.,14,TRBV6-1,TGTGCCAGCAGTGAAGCGGGGGGAAGGTATGGCTACACCTTC,CASSEAGGRYGYTF
TRBJ1-3,few,.,15,TRBV20-1,TGCAGTGCTAGAGAATCCGCGGGGGGCGGAAACACCATATATTTT,CSARESAGGGNTIYF
TRBJ2-1,.,.,15,TRBV6-2/TRBV6-3,TGTGCCAGCAGTTACTCGAAAAGGGCGCTCCATGAGCAGTTCTTC,CASSYSKRALHEQFF
TRBJ2-3,many,.,15,TRBV28,TGTGCCAGCAGTTTAGACAAAGTAGGGGCAGATACGCAGTATTTT,CASSLDKVGADTQYF
TRBJ2-2,few,.,13,TRBV9,TGTGCCAGCAGCGTGACCATAACCGGGGAGCTGTTTTTT,CASSVTITGELFF
TRBJ1-1,.,.,17,TRBV3-1,TGTGCCAGCAGCCCCCGACTCAGGGCCCCCCTGAACACTGAAGCTTTCTTT,CASSPRLRAPLNTEAFF
TRBJ2-3,.,.,15,TRBV6-2/TRBV6-3,TGTGCCAGCAGGACCCAGTGGGGCCCCACAGATACGCAGTATTTT,CASRTQWGPTDTQYF
TRBJ2-2,many,.,15,TRBV5-1,TGCGCCAGCAGCGCCGGGACACAGAACACCGGGGAGCTGTTTTTT,CASSAGTQNTGELFF
TRBJ2-1,few,.,14,TRBV7-6,TGTGCCAGCAGCTTAGATCCTAGCAGGGTTCGGCAGTTCTTC,CASSLDPSRVRQFF
TRBJ2-7,many,TRBD1,15,TRBV5-1,TGCGCCAGCAGCTTGGGGGGCAGGGGGCCCTACGAGCAGTACTTC,CASSLGGRGPYEQYF
TRBJ2-7,.,.,15,TRBV4-2,TGTGCCAGCAGCCAAGATTCCGGCGAGTCCTACGAGCAGTACTTC,CASSQDSGESYEQYF
TRBJ2-1,.,.,16,TRBV11-1,TGTGCCAGCAGCTTACAGGGGGGAGGCCTAGGGGATGAGCAGTTCTTC,CASSLQGGGLGDEQFF